These T cell receptor beta chains were read from a single sample in a study of early T cells in non-severe SARS-CoV-2 infection. TCRdb ran MiXCR on the 5' RACE reads and lists one entry per CDR3 protein. The sample contains about 60,000 distinct CDR3 sequences, 10% to 15% of which appear only once. Sequences were obtained from whole blood. The receptors were gathered from an adult who was a healthcare worker with PCR-confirmed SARS-CoV-2 infection or an uninfected control (not recorded which). Both conserved end residues are part of each CDR3.

v_call,cdr3_aa
TRBV28,CASSPALGGRADTQYF
TRBV11-2,CASSYVWNTEAFF
TRBV30,CAWRPMGQGTNEQFF
TRBV5-8,CASSPEGALSQPQHF
TRBV4-1,CASSQGQGSTDTQYF
TRBV7-2,CASSPPVVSEQFF
TRBV18,CASSLLGTRENIQYF
TRBV9,CASSVASGRGQEAFF
TRBV18,CASSPQDRHNSPLHF
TRBV4-1,CASSHAEQVSYEQYF
TRBV5-1,CASRPGLAGGHRKNIQYF
TRBV7-9,CASSSALSGDEKLFF
TRBV4-1,CASSQDDSYNEQFF
TRBV7-9,CASSSQGRDQPQHF
TRBV5-1,CASSVGTGTEKLFF
TRBV5-1,CASSLVQEDSPLHF
TRBV7-2,CASSEGQLGTQYF
TRBV20-1,CSAGGVWLETQYF
TRBV20-1,CSAGHKDEAFF
TRBV13,CASSLGDRGNEQFF
TRBV28,CASSPPRGEQYF
TRBV11-2,CASSPNRRLIGKYF
TRBV20-1,CSAQQGSQPQHF
TRBV12-3/TRBV12-4,CASTSTLIGEKSYNEQFF
TRBV29-1,CSVDGTDTQYF
TRBV12-3/TRBV12-4,CASSGGRDTDTQYF
TRBV7-3,CASSLMEGRPQHF
TRBV29-1,CSVESTDRGYGYTF
TRBV10-1,CASSVGRRPDEKLFF
TRBV28,CASSKGGLRSTEAFF
TRBV24-1,CATSGGDPEETQYF
TRBV7-6,CASSPDIQTFLFAEAFF
TRBV29-1,CSVGTGTGGDTQYF
TRBV7-9,CASTQDGSNAEAFF
TRBV20-1,CSAREPGLGETQYF
TRBV5-4,CASSYERELGNEQFF
TRBV6-2/TRBV6-3,CASSSGEGTDTQYF
TRBV29-1,CSGGTASYEQYF
TRBV28,CASSPLSARTEAFF
TRBV6-6,CASAGSAIAKNIQYF
TRBV7-9,CASSLTAGAETQYF
TRBV9,CASSSGQNSGNTIYF
TRBV7-3,CASSLISSGGEQFF
TRBV7-3,CASSLTWDQPQHF
TRBV3-1,CASSQTGASYEQYF